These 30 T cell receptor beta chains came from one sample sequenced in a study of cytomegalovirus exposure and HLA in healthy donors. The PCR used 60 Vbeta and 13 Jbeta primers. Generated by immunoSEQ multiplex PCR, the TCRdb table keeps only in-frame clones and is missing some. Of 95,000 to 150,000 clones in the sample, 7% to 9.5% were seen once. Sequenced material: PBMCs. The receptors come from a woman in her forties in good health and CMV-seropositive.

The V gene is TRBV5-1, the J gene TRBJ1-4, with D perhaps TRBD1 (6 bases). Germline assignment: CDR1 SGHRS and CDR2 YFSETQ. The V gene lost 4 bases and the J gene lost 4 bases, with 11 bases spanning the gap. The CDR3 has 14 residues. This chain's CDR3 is CASSPGQYNEKLFF. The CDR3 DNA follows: TGCGCCAGCAGCCCTGGACAGTATAATGAAAAACTGTTTTTT.

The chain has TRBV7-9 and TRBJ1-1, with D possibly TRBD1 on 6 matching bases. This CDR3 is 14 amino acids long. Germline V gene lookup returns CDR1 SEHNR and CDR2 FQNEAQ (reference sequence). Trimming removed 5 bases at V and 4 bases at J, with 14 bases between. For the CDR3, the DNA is TGTGCCAGCAGCATCGGTGGACAGTCCACTGAAGCTTTCTTT. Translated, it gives CASSIGGQSTEAFF.

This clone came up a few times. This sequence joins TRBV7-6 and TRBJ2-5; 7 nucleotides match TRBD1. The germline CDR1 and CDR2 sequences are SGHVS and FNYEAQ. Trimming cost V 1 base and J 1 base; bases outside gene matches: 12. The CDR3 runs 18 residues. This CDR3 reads CASSLVTGQERPQETQYF. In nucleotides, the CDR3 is TGTGCCAGCAGCTTAGTAACCGGACAGGAGAGGCCCCAAGAGACCCAGTACTTC.

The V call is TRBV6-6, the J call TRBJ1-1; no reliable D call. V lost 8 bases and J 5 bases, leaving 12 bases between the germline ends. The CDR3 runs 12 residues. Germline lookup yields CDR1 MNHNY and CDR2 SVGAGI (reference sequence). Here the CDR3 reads CASGTSRTEAFF. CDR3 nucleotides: TGTGCCAGCGGAACGTCGAGGACTGAAGCTTTCTTT.

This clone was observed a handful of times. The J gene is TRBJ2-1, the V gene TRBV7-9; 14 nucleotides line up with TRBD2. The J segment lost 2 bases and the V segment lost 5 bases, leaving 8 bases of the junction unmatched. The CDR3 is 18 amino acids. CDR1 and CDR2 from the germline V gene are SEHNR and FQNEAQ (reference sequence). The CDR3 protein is CASSPRTSGGKAYNEQFF. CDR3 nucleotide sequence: TGTGCCAGCAGCCCCCGGACTAGCGGGGGGAAGGCCTACAATGAGCAGTTCTTC.

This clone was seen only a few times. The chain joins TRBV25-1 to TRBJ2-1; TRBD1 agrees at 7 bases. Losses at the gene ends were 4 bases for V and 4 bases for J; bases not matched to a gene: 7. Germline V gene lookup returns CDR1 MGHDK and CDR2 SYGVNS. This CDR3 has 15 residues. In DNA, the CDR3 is TGTGCCAGCAGTGGACGACAGGGCTTATACAATGAGCAGTTCTTC. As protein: CASSGRQGLYNEQFF.

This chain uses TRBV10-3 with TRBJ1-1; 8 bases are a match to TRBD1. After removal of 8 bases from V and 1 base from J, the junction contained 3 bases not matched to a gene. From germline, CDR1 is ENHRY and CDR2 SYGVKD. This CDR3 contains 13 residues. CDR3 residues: CAIGDRGNTEAFF. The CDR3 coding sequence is TGTGCCATCGGCGACAGGGGGAACACTGAAGCTTTCTTT.

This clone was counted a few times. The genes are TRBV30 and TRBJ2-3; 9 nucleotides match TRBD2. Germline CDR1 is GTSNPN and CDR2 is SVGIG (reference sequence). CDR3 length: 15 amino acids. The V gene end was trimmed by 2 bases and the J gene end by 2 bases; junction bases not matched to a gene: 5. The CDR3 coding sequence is TGTGCCTGGAGTCAGACTAGCGGCTACACAGATACGCAGTATTTT. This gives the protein CAWSQTSGYTDTQYF. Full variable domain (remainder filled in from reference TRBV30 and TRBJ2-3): SQTIHQWPATLVQPVGSPLSLECTVEGTSNPNLYWYRQAAGRGLQLLFYSVGIGQISSEVPQNLSASRPQDRQFILSSKKLLLSDSGFYLCAWSQTSGYTDTQYFGPGTRLTVL.

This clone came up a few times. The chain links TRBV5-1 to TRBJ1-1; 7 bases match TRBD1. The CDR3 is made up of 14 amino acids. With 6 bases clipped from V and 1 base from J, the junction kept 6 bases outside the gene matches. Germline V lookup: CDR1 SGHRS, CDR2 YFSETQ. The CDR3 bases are TGCGCCAGCACCACCGGGACAGAGAACACTGAAGCTTTCTTT. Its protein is CASTTGTENTEAFF.

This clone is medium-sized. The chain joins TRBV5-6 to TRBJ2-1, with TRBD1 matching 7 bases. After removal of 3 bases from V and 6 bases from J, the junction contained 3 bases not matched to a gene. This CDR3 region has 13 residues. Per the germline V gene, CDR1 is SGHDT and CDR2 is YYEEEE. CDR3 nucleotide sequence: TGTGCCAGCAGCTGGGGGACAGTCAATGAGCAGTTCTTC. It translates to CASSWGTVNEQFF.

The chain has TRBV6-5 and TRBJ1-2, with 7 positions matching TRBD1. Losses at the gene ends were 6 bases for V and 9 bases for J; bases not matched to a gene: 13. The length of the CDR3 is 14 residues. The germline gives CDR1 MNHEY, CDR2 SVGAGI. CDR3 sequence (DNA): TGTGCCAGCAGCCCAGGGGGACCCTCGTATTGCTACACCTTC. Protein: CASSPGGPSYCYTF.

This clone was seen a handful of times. The CDR3 protein is CARGGTLEEEWGYTF. DNA for the CDR3: TGTGCCAGGGGTGGGACATTAGAAGAAGAGTGGGGCTACACCTTC. The rearrangement links TRBV6-1 to TRBJ1-2; the D gene is possibly TRBD1 (6 bases). Trimming removed 9 bases from V and 8 bases from J, with 25 bases in between. The germline CDR1 and CDR2 sequences are MNHNS and SASEGT. This CDR3 has 15 residues.

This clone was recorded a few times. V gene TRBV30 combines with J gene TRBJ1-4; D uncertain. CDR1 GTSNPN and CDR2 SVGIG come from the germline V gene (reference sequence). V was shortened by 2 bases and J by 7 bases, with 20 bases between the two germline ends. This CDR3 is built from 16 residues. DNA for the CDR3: TGTGCCTGGAGTTTTTTTTCGGAGGCCTGGGGTGAAAAACTGTTTTTT. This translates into CAWSFFSEAWGEKLFF.

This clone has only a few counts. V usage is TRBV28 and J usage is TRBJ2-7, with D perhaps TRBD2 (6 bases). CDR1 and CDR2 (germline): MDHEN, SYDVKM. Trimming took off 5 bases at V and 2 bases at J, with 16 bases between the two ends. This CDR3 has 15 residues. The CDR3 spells CASSVPSRGAYEQYF. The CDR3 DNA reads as TGTGCCAGCAGTGTCCCCTCCCGCGGGGCCTACGAGCAGTACTTC.

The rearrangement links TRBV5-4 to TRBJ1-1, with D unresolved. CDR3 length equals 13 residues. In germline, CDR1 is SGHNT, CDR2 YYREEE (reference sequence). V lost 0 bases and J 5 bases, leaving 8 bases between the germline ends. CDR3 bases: TGTGCCAGCAGCTTGGCGGGTAGTACTGAAGCTTTCTTT. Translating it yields CASSLAGSTEAFF. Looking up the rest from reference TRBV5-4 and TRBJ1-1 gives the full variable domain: ETGVTQSPTHLIKTRGQQVTLRCSSQSGHNTVSWYQQALGQGPQFIFQYYREEENGRGNFPPRFSGLQFPNYSSELNVNALELDDSALYLCASSLAGSTEAFFGQGTRLTVV.

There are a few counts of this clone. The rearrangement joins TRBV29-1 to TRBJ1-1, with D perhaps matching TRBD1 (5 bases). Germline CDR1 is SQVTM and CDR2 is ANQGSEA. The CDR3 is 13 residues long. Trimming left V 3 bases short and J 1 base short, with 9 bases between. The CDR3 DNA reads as TGCAGCGTTGACGACAGCTGGAACACTGAAGCTTTCTTT. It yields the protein CSVDDSWNTEAFF.

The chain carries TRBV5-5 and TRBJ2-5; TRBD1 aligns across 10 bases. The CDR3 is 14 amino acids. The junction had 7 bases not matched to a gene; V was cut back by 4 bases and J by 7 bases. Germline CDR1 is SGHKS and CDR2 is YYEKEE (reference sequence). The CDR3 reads CASSMGTGAGTQYF. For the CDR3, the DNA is TGTGCCAGCAGCATGGGGACAGGGGCTGGGACCCAGTACTTC. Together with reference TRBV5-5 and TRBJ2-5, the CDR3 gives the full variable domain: DAGVTQSPTHLIKTRGQQVTLRCSPISGHKSVSWYQQVLGQGPQFIFQYYEKEERGRGNFPDRFSARQFPNYSSELNVNALLLGDSALYLCASSMGTGAGTQYFGPGTRLLVL.

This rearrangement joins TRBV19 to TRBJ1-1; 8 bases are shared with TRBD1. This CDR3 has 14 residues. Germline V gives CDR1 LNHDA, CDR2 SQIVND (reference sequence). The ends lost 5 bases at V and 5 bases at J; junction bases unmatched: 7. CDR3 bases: TGTGCCAGTAGTGCCCAGGGGGCGGGTACTGAAGCTTTCTTT. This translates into CASSAQGAGTEAFF.

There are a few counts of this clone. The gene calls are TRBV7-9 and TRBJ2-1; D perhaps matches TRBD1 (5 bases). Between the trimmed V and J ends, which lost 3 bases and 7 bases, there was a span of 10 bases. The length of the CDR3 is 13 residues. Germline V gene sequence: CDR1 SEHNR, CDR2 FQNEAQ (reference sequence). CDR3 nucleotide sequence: TGTGCCAGCAGCTTCAGCCGACAGAATGAGCAGTTCTTC. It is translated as CASSFSRQNEQFF.

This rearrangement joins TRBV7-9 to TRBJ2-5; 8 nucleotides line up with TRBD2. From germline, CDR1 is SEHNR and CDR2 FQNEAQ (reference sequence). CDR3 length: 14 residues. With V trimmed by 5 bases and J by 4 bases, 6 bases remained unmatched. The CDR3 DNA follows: TGTGCCAGCAGCCTCCGGGGGGGAGGAGAGACCCAGTACTTC. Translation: CASSLRGGGETQYF.

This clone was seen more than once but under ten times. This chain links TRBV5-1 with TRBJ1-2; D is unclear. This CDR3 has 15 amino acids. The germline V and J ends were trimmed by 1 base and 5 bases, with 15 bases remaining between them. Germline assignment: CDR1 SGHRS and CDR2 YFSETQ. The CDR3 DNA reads TGCGCCAGCAGCTTGAGTGGCCAGGCAGGTTATGGCTACACCTTC. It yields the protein CASSLSGQAGYGYTF.

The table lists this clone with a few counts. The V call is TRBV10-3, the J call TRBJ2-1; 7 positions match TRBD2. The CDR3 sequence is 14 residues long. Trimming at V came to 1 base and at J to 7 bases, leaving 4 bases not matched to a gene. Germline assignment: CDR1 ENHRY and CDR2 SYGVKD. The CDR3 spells CAISEFREGNEQFF. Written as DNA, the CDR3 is TGTGCCATCAGTGAGTTTAGGGAGGGGAATGAGCAGTTCTTC.

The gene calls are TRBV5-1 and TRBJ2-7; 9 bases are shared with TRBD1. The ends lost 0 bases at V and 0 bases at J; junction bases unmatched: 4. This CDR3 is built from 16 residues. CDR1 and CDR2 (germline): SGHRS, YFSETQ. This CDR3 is CASSLVGQGLSYEQYF. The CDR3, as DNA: TGCGCCAGCAGCTTGGTGGGACAGGGACTCTCCTACGAGCAGTACTTC.

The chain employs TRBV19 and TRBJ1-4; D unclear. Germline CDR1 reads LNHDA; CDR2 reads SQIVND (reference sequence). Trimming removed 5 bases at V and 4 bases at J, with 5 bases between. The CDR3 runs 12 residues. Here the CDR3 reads CASSSLNEKLFF. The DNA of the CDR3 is TGTGCCAGTAGTTCCCTTAATGAAAAACTGTTTTTT.

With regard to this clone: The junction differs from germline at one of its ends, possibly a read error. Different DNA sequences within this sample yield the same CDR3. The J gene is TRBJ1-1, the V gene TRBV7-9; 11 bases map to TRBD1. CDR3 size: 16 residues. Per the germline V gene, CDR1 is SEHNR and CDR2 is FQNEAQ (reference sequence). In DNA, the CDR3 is TGTGCCAGTAGCTACGGACAGGGGGCGGATTTTGGTGAAGCTTTCTTT. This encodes CASSYGQGADFGEAFF.

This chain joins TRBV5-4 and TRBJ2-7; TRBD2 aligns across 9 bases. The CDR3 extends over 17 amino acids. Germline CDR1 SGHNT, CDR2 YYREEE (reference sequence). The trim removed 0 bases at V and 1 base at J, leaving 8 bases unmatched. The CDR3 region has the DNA TGTGCCAGCAGCTTGGCCCTGCTAGCGGGGAGATCCTACGAGCAGTACTTC. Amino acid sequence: CASSLALLAGRSYEQYF.

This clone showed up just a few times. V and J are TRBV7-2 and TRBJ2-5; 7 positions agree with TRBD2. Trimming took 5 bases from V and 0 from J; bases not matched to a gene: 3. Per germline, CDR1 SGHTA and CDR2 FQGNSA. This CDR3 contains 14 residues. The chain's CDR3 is CASSRGLDQETQYF. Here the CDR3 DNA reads TGTGCCAGCAGCCGTGGACTAGACCAAGAGACCCAGTACTTC.

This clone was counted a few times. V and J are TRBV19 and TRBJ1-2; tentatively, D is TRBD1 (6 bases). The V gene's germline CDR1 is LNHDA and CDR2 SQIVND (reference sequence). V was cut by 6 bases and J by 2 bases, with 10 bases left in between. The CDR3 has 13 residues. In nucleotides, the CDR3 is TGTGCCAGTAGCCAAACAGGGAACTATGGCTACACCTTC. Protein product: CASSQTGNYGYTF.

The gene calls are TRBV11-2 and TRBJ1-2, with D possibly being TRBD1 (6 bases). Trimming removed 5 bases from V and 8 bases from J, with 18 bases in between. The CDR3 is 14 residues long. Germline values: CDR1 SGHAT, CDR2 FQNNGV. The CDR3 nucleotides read TGTGCCAGCAGCCACCGGCTGGGGGCGCAGGGCTACACCTTC. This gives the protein CASSHRLGAQGYTF.

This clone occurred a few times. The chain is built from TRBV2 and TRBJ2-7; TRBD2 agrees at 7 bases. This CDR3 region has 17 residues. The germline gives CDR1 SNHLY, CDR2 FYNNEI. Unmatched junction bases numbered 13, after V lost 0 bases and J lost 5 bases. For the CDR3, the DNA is TGTGCCAGCAGTGAAGCGCTTCAGTTGGCGGGGGTGGACGAGCAGTACTTC. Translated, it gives CASSEALQLAGVDEQYF.